The T cell receptor (beta chain) under discussion was sequenced for a study of blood T cell repertoires in COVID-19. V lost 6 bases and J lost 4, with 16 bases in between. The CDR3 runs 16 residues. Sequencing used immunoSEQ multiplex PCR; TCRdb keeps in-frame clones, though not all of them. The profile shows 300,000 or so clones, approximately 87% of them singletons. Sequencing used peripheral blood. The sequence was obtained from a woman in her 40s who had recovered from COVID-19. The chain links TRBV23-1 to TRBJ1-6; D ambiguous. TRBV23-1 belongs to the ORF category, with a function that is uncertain. The CDR3 nucleotides are TGCGCCAGCAGGAGGAGGGCAGAAATGTATAATTCACCCCTCCACTTT. Protein sequence: CASRRRAEMYNSPLHF.